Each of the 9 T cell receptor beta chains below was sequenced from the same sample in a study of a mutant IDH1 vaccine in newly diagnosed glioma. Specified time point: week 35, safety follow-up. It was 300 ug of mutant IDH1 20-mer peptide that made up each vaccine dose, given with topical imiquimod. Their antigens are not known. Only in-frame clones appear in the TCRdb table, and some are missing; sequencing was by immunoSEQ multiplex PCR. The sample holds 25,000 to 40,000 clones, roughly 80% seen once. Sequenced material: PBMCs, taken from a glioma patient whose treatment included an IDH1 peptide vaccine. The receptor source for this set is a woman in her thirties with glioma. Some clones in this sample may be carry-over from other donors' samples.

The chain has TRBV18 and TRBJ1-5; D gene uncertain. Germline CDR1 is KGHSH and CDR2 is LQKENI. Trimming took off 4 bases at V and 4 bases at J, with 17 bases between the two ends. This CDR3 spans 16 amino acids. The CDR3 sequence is CASSLGRGQENQPQHF. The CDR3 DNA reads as TGTGCCAGCTCACTCGGCAGAGGGCAGGAGAATCAGCCCCAGCATTTT.

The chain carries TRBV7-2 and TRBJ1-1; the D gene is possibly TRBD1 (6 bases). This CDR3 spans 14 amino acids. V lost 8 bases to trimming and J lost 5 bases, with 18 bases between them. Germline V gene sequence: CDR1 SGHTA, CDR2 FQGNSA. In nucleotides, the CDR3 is TGTGCCAGCCATAAGGGCAGGGGAAGGACTGAAGCTTTCTTT. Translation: CASHKGRGRTEAFF.

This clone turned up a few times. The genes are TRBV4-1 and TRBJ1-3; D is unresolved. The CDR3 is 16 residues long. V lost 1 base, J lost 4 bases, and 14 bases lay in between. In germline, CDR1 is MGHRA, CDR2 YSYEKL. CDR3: CASSQVPGIGGNTIYF. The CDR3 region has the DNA TGCGCCAGCAGCCAAGTGCCGGGAATAGGAGGAAACACCATATATTTT.

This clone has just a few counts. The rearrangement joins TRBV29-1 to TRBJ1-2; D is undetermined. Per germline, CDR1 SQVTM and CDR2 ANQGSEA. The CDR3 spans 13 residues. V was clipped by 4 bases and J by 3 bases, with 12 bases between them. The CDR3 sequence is CSVGTGVDYGYTF. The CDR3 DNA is TGCAGCGTTGGGACCGGGGTTGACTATGGCTACACCTTC.

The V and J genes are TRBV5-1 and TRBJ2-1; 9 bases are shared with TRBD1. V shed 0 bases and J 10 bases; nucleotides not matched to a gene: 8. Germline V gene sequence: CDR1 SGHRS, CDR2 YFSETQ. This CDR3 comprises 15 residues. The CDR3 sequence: CASSLGPQGAGEQFF. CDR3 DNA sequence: TGCGCCAGCAGCTTGGGCCCACAGGGGGCTGGGGAGCAGTTCTTC.

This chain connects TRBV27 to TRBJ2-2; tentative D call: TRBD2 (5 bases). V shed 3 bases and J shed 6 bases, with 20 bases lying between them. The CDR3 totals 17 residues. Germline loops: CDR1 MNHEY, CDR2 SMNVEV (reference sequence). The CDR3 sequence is CASSLLTGEGPSGELFF. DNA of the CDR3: TGTGCCAGCAGTTTGCTTACCGGGGAAGGTCCGTCCGGGGAGCTGTTTTTT.

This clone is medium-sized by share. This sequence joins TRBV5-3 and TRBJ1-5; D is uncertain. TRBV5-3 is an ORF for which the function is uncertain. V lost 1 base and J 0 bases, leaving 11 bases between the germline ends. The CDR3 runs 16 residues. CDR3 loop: CARSLQQPHSNQPQHF. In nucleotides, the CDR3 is TGTGCCAGAAGCTTGCAACAGCCGCATAGCAATCAGCCCCAGCATTTT.

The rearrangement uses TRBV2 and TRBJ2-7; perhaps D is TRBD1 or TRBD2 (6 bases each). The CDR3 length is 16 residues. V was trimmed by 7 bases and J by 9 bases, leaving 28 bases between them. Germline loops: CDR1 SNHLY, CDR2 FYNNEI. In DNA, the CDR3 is TGTGCCAGCATCCCGGGGGTGGCCGGGGGCTTCCTTAGGCAGTACTTC. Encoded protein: CASIPGVAGGFLRQYF.

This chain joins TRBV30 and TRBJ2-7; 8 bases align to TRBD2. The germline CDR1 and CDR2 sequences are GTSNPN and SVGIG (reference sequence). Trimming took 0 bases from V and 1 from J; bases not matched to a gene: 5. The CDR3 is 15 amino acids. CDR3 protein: CAWSVSSGLSYEQYF. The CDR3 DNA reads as TGTGCCTGGAGTGTATCTAGCGGGCTTTCCTACGAGCAGTACTTC.